The rows below give T cell receptor beta chains drawn from one sample of a study of blood T cell repertoires in COVID-19. Measured with immunoSEQ multiplex PCR; TCRdb has only the in-frame clones, and not every one. Among 300,000 to 350,000 clones listed, roughly nine tenths were seen once. Specimen: peripheral blood. The receptors stem from a woman aged 55-69 years with COVID-19, enrolled during active disease. The conserved cysteine and the conserved F or W are not part of the CDR3 here. A D gene is named only where the DNA matches it firmly. Only part of the rows carry a size: once, few, many, or a class if the clone is expanded.

v_call	d_call	clone_size	j_call	cdr3_aa
TRBV5-6	.	.	TRBJ2-7	ASRGSSYEQY
TRBV25-1	.	.	TRBJ2-2	ASRRQVTGELF
TRBV27	TRBD1	.	TRBJ1-2	ASSFSSDRVDGYT
TRBV5-1	.	.	TRBJ1-4	ASSRVGDNEKLF
TRBV7-2	TRBD2	once	TRBJ2-5	ASSLVGTSGQETQY
TRBV5-1	.	.	TRBJ1-3	ASTQGSGNTIY
TRBV7-6	.	.	TRBJ1-5	ASSLEDRSNQPQH
TRBV11-2	.	.	TRBJ1-2	ASTTPGQSYGYT
TRBV20-1	TRBD1	once	TRBJ2-1	SALGDRDGF
TRBV5-1	.	.	TRBJ2-7	ASSLIGQFYEQY
TRBV5-1	TRBD2	.	TRBJ2-1	ASSSSGGYLNEQF
TRBV11-2	.	.	TRBJ1-1	ASSLGQTNTEAF
TRBV10-3	TRBD2	once	TRBJ2-3	AIGIGGNTQY
TRBV28	.	.	TRBJ2-5	ASSLDLRRETQY
TRBV4-1	.	.	TRBJ1-4	ASSARVGEKLF
TRBV27	TRBD1	.	TRBJ1-5	ASSPRRLDRGRGNQPQH
TRBV7-9	.	once	TRBJ2-5	ASSFSLQETQY
TRBV5-5	TRBD1	.	TRBJ2-5	ASSLGQGNGETQY
TRBV5-1	TRBD1	.	TRBJ1-2	ASSLIGTGRKRGDGYT
TRBV6-5	.	.	TRBJ1-2	ASSPSQEGYGYT
TRBV14	.	.	TRBJ2-1	ASSQETGIVDEQF
TRBV19	.	.	TRBJ1-2	ASSTLTVSNYGYT
TRBV5-1	.	.	TRBJ2-3	ASSLVRQGGTDTQY
TRBV5-1	.	.	TRBJ2-7	ASSLSLERITVRS
TRBV3-1/TRBV3-2	.	.	TRBJ1-6	ASSQVRDLSSYNSPLH
TRBV7-8	TRBD1	.	TRBJ1-2	ASSSYRGHGYT
TRBV11-3	.	.	TRBJ2-3	ASSWGGPSY
TRBV7-8	TRBD1	.	TRBJ1-4	ASSRDKRTGDEKLF
TRBV7-6	TRBD2	.	TRBJ2-4	ASSPRTSGGGTAKNIQY
TRBV6-6	.	.	TRBJ1-2	ASSYSGRGNYGYT
TRBV3-1/TRBV3-2	.	.	TRBJ1-4	ASSQSGLLGKLF
TRBV3-1/TRBV3-2	.	few	TRBJ1-4	ASSRQMRGEKLF
TRBV30	.	.	TRBJ1-1	AWRRGVPAAEAF
TRBV2	.	once	TRBJ2-2	ASQALTNTGELF
TRBV5-4	TRBD1	.	TRBJ1-1	ASSGVRQGTEAF
TRBV11-2	.	.	TRBJ1-2	ASSSGLTYGYT
TRBV4-1	TRBD1	.	TRBJ1-6	ASSQPDRGDNSPLH
TRBV4-1	TRBD1	.	TRBJ1-2	ASSQEGTERNYGYT
TRBV19	.	.	TRBJ1-6	ASSRGYLGSPLH
TRBV18	.	.	TRBJ1-6	ASSPNRVSGPNSPLH
TRBV28	.	.	TRBJ2-3	ASSLSWQSSTDTQY
TRBV7-9	.	.	TRBJ1-2	ASSRHEPYGYT
TRBV5-1	.	few	TRBJ1-1	ASSPSGRGMRTEAF
TRBV9	TRBD1	.	TRBJ1-3	ASSVRQGALGSGNTIY
TRBV2	TRBD2	.	TRBJ2-7	ASSLAGGSYEQY
TRBV7-2	.	.	TRBJ1-3	ASSSYRVSSGNTIY